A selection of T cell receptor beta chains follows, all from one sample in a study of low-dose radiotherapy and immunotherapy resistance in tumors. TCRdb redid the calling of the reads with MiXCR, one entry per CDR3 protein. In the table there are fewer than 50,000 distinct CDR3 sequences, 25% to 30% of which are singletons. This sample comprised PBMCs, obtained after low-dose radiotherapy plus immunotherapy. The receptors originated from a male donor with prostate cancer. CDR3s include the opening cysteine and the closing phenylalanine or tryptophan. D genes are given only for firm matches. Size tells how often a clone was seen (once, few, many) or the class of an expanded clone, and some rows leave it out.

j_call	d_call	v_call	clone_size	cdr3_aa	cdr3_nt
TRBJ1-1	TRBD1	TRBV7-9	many	CASSWGQGALNTEAFF	TGTGCCAGCAGCTGGGGACAGGGGGCATTAAACACTGAAGCTTTCTTT
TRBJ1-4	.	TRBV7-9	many	CASTLSGRINEKLFF	TGTGCCAGCACTCTGAGCGGGCGGATTAATGAAAAACTGTTTTTT
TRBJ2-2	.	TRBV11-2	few	CASSLFPGELFF	TGTGCCAGCAGCTTATTTCCCGGGGAGCTGTTTTTT
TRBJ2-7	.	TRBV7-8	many	CASRRGRYEQYF	TGTGCCAGCAGACGCGGGCGGTACGAGCAGTACTTC
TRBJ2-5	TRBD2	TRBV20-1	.	CSASPWTSAQETQYF	TGCAGTGCTAGTCCCTGGACTAGCGCTCAAGAGACCCAGTACTTC
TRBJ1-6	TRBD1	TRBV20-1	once	CSARRDSQNSPLHF	TGCAGTGCCCGCCGGGACAGCCAAAATTCACCCCTCCACTTT
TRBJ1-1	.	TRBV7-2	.	CAGRVGVGNTEAFF	TGTGCCGGACGTGTGGGGGTGGGGAACACTGAAGCTTTCTTT
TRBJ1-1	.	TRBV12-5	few	CASGLASWNTEAFF	TGTGCTAGTGGTTTGGCCTCGTGGAACACTGAAGCTTTCTTT
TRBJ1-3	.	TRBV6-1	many	CASSEGPSNSGNTIYF	TGTGCCAGCAGTGAAGGCCCGTCCAACTCTGGAAACACCATATATTTT
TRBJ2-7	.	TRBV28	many	CASSLVSGEQYF	TGTGCCAGCAGTTTAGTGAGCGGGGAGCAGTACTTC
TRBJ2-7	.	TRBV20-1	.	CSARDNTKGYEQYF	TGCAGTGCTAGAGATAACACCAAAGGCTACGAGCAGTACTTC
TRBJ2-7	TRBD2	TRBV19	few	CASSVGTSGRRYEQYF	TGTGCCAGTAGTGTGGGGACTAGCGGGAGGAGATACGAGCAGTACTTC
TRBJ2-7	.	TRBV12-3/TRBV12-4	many	CASTSPGDTYEQYF	TGTGCCAGCACCTCTCCCGGAGATACCTACGAGCAGTACTTC
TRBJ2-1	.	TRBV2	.	CASGRGASYNEQFF	TGTGCCAGCGGACGGGGTGCCTCCTACAATGAGCAGTTCTTC
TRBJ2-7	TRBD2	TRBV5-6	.	CASSPGLASYEQYF	TGTGCCAGCAGCCCAGGACTAGCCTCCTACGAGCAGTACTTC
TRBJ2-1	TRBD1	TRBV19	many	CASSMDGTGRNEQFF	TGTGCCAGTAGTATGGACGGGACAGGGCGCAATGAGCAGTTCTTC
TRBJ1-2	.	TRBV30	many	CAWESRGYYGYTF	TGTGCCTGGGAATCGAGGGGGTACTATGGCTACACCTTC
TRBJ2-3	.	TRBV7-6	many	CASSLARWEDLTDTQYF	TGTGCCAGCAGCTTAGCTAGGTGGGAGGACCTCACAGATACGCAGTATTTT